These 16 T cell receptor beta chains originate from one sample sequenced in a study of cytomegalovirus exposure and HLA in healthy donors. The PCR ran on 60 Vbeta and 13 Jbeta primers. Assay: immunoSEQ multiplex PCR; the TCRdb copy retains only in-frame clones and omits some. The sample has 80,000 to 130,000 clones; roughly 70% are singletons. The material sequenced was PBMCs. The receptors derive from a young woman in good health and CMV-seropositive.

This clone appeared a few times. The rearrangement uses TRBV7-9 and TRBJ2-3, with D possibly being TRBD1 (5 bases). The CDR3 has 15 amino acids. In germline, CDR1 is SEHNR, CDR2 FQNEAQ (reference sequence). The germline V and J ends were trimmed by 5 bases and 2 bases, with 14 bases remaining between them. The CDR3 loop is CASSPGYPYTDTQYF. The CDR3 region has the DNA TGTGCCAGCAGCCCAGGGTACCCATACACAGATACGCAGTATTTT. Full variable domain (remainder filled in from reference TRBV7-9 and TRBJ2-3): DTGVSQNPRHKITKRGQNVTFRCDPISEHNRLYWYRQTLGQGPEFLTYFQNEAQLEKSRLLSDRFSAERPKGSFSTLEIQRTEQGDSAMYLCASSPGYPYTDTQYFGPGTRLTVL.

CDR3 loop: CASSSTSGSLYEQYF. The CDR3 DNA reads as TGTGCCAGCAGTTCGACTAGCGGGAGTCTCTACGAGCAGTACTTC. The gene calls are TRBV7-2 and TRBJ2-7, with 12 bases that match TRBD2. The CDR3 covers 15 residues. The J segment lost 3 bases and the V segment lost 6 bases, leaving 6 bases of the junction unmatched. Per germline, CDR1 SGHTA and CDR2 FQGNSA.

The chain is built from TRBV27 and TRBJ1-1; the D gene is possibly TRBD1 (5 bases). This CDR3 has 14 amino acids. The V and J ends lost 1 base and 6 bases respectively, with 12 bases between them. Germline V gene data show CDR1 as MNHEY and CDR2 as SMNVEV (reference sequence). The CDR3 DNA reads TGTGCCAGCAGTTTATTCGGGGGGATTTCTGAAGCTTTCTTT. Encoded protein: CASSLFGGISEAFF.

This chain connects TRBV19 to TRBJ1-4; 9 bases match TRBD1. This CDR3 contains 16 residues. V trimming: 0 bases; J trimming: 5 bases; junction bases outside the gene matches: 4. Per germline, CDR1 LNHDA and CDR2 SQIVND (reference sequence). The CDR3 nucleotides are TGTGCCAGTAGTATAGATCTTGGGACAGGGAATGAAAAACTGTTTTTT. Its protein product is CASSIDLGTGNEKLFF.

V gene TRBV5-4 combines with J gene TRBJ1-5; 9 nucleotides align to TRBD1. The CDR3 contains 20 residues. V dropped 0 bases and J dropped 0; count of bases not matched to a gene: 13. Germline loops: CDR1 SGHNT, CDR2 YYREEE (reference sequence). The CDR3 nucleotides read TGTGCCAGCAGCTTGGCCTTTTCGGGACAGGGACTTTATAGCAATCAGCCCCAGCATTTT. The encoded protein is CASSLAFSGQGLYSNQPQHF.

This clone was found a few times. The V call is TRBV28, the J call TRBJ1-2; D is unresolved. The CDR3 is 14 amino acids. With 3 bases removed from V and 0 bases from J, the gap between germline ends came to 8 bases. Germline V CDR1 and CDR2: MDHEN, SYDVKM. CDR3 sequence: CASSFGGTNYGYTF. CDR3 in DNA: TGTGCCAGCAGTTTTGGAGGGACTAACTATGGCTACACCTTC.

The count of this clone is one. Within the sample, other DNA sequences also encode this same CDR3. The rearrangement links TRBV7-7 to TRBJ2-1; 13 bases line up with TRBD2. The CDR3 totals 15 residues. Losses at the gene ends were 5 bases for V and 5 bases for J; bases not matched to a gene: 3. CDR1 SSHAT and CDR2 FNYEAQ come from the germline V gene (reference sequence). The CDR3 sequence: CASSPGLAGDNEQFF. CDR3 in DNA: TGTGCCAGCAGCCCCGGACTAGCGGGGGACAATGAGCAGTTCTTC.

The chain employs TRBV5-1 and TRBJ2-1, with 9 bases lining up with TRBD2. The V and J ends lost 3 bases and 0 bases, in that order; junction bases with no gene match: 4. Per the germline V gene, CDR1 is SGHRS and CDR2 is YFSETQ. This CDR3 has 16 residues. CDR3 sequence (DNA): TGCGCCAGCAGCTGGGCGGGGGGGAGCTCCTACAATGAGCAGTTCTTC. Translated: CASSWAGGSSYNEQFF.

This clone was counted a few times. The chain couples TRBV11-3 to TRBJ2-7, with TRBD1 identical over 7 bases. Germline V lookup: CDR1 SGHNT, CDR2 YENEEA. The CDR3 is made up of 15 amino acids. V lost 5 bases and J lost 3; bases outside the gene matches: 10. The CDR3 reads CASSHSADRDYEQYF. The CDR3, as DNA: TGTGCCAGCAGCCATTCCGCCGACAGGGACTACGAGCAGTACTTC.

This rearrangement joins TRBV5-1 to TRBJ2-7; 8 bases map to TRBD1. CDR1 and CDR2 from the germline V gene are SGHRS and YFSETQ. There are 14 residues in the CDR3. With V trimmed by 3 bases and J by 5 bases, 7 bases remained unmatched. The CDR3 loop is CASSSGGALNEQYF. The DNA of the CDR3 is TGCGCCAGCAGCTCAGGGGGCGCCTTGAACGAGCAGTACTTC.

This clone was counted only a few times. CDR3 sequence: CASSLSLSQPQHF. In DNA form, the CDR3 reads TGCGCCAGCAGCCTATCCTTGTCTCAGCCCCAGCATTTT. The chain recombines TRBV4-1 with TRBJ1-5; D gene ambiguous. Trimming stripped 4 bases from V and 6 bases from J, with 10 bases between. Germline CDR1 and CDR2: MGHRA and YSYEKL. The CDR3 spans 13 residues.

Only one count was recorded for this clone. The chain combines TRBV18 with TRBJ1-2; tentative D call: TRBD1 (6 bases). This CDR3 contains 16 residues. CDR1 and CDR2 (germline): KGHSH, LQKENI. Trimming removed 1 base from V and 4 bases from J, with 16 bases in between. The DNA of the CDR3 is TGTGCCAGCTCACCACTTAACAGTCAGGGGCCCTATGGCTACACCTTC. Its protein product is CASSPLNSQGPYGYTF.

V and J are TRBV4-2 and TRBJ2-3, with D possibly being TRBD1 (6 bases). Trimming stripped 4 bases from V and 1 base from J, with 12 bases between. The CDR3 length is 15 residues. Germline values: CDR1 LGHNA, CDR2 YNFKEQ. The CDR3 region is CASSPYREGTDTQYF. For the CDR3, the DNA is TGTGCCAGCAGCCCTTACAGGGAAGGCACAGATACGCAGTATTTT.

The chain couples TRBV6-5 to TRBJ2-5, with 9 bases matching TRBD2. The J call may be incorrect, as the DNA end agrees better with TRBJ2-7. CDR1 and CDR2 (germline): MNHEY, SVGAGI. This CDR3 has 16 amino acids. The CDR3 is CASSYYWTSATYEQYF. The CDR3 bases are TGTGCCAGCAGTTACTATTGGACTAGCGCTACCTACGAGCAGTACTTC.

By sample fraction, this clone is medium-sized. The rearrangement joins TRBV9 to TRBJ2-1; no definite D call. Germline CDR1 and CDR2: SGDLS and YYNGEE. This CDR3 region has 14 residues. Deletions cut 0 bases from V and 5 bases from J, with 9 bases between. The CDR3 DNA reads TGTGCCAGCAGCGTAGAGCCCTTCGACAATGAGCAGTTCTTC. It translates to CASSVEPFDNEQFF.

Details on this clone: One end of the junction fails to match germline, which may point to a read error. The chain is built from TRBV30 and TRBJ2-3, with TRBD2 matching over 11 bases. Germline V CDR1 and CDR2: GTSNPN, SVGIG (reference sequence). The CDR3 extends over 14 amino acids. CDR3: CAWRVAGGRDTQYF. The CDR3 DNA follows: TGTGCCTGGCGTGTAGCGGGAGGGCGCGATACGCAGTATTTT.